Following are 31 T cell receptor beta chains from one sample sequenced in a study of cytomegalovirus exposure and HLA in healthy donors. The study ran its PCR with 60 Vbeta and 13 Jbeta primers. Libraries were prepared by immunoSEQ multiplex PCR; TCRdb keeps only in-frame clonotypes and omits some of them. The sample holds approximately 130,000 clones, 80% to 90% seen once. The sample consisted of PBMCs. The receptors derive from a man aged 45-65 years in good health and CMV-seronegative.

The gene calls are TRBV2 and TRBJ1-1; D might be TRBD1 (5 bases). Trimming removed 6 bases from V and 0 bases from J, with 8 bases in between. CDR1 is SNHLY, CDR2 FYNNEI, per germline. The CDR3 covers 13 residues. The CDR3 is CASSLQVNTEAFF. The CDR3 nucleotides read TGTGCCAGCAGCCTACAGGTGAACACTGAAGCTTTCTTT. Drawing the rest from reference TRBV2 and TRBJ1-1, the complete variable domain is EPEVTQTPSHQVTQMGQEVILRCVPISNHLYFYWYRQILGQKVEFLVSFYNNEISEKSEIFDDQFSVERPDGSNFTLKIRSTKLEDSAMYFCASSLQVNTEAFFGQGTRLTVV.

The J gene is TRBJ1-1, the V gene TRBV7-9; 7 bases fit TRBD1. CDR1 and CDR2 from the germline V gene are SEHNR and FQNEAQ (reference sequence). CDR3 length equals 16 residues. V was pared by 1 base and J by 1 base, with 6 bases of the junction left unmatched. Written as DNA, the CDR3 is TGTGCCAGCAGCTTAGGGCCACAGGGGACGAACACTGAAGCTTTCTTT. This sequence encodes CASSLGPQGTNTEAFF.

The chain employs TRBV6-1 and TRBJ2-1; 8 bases align to TRBD1. V gave up 3 bases and J gave up 6 bases; unmatched junction bases: 7. The CDR3 sequence is 15 residues long. CDR1 and CDR2 from the germline V gene are MNHNS and SASEGT. The CDR3 region has the DNA TGTGCCAGCAGTGACGTTTGGACAGGGACCAATGAGCAGTTCTTC. Amino acid sequence: CASSDVWTGTNEQFF.

The V and J genes are TRBV19 and TRBJ1-2; D gene uncertain. The CDR3 is 15 residues long. Trimming removed 3 bases from V and 3 bases from J, with 14 bases in between. Germline loops: CDR1 LNHDA, CDR2 SQIVND (reference sequence). In DNA form, the CDR3 reads TGTGCCAGTAGTATCCAGCTCCCGAGGGACTATGGCTACACCTTC. It translates to CASSIQLPRDYGYTF.

CDR3 protein: CATSSHRANQPQHF. In nucleotides, the CDR3 is TGTGCCACCAGCAGCCACAGGGCAAATCAGCCCCAGCATTTT. The V gene is TRBV15, the J gene TRBJ1-5; the D gene is possibly TRBD1 (6 bases). This CDR3 is built from 14 residues. V lost 3 bases and J 4 bases, leaving 10 bases between the germline ends. Germline V gives CDR1 LNHNV, CDR2 YYDKDF (reference sequence).

This chain links TRBV4-3 with TRBJ2-3; TRBD1 is a possible D gene (6 bases). Germline V gene data show CDR1 as LGHNA and CDR2 as YSLEER. This CDR3 contains 16 residues. Trimming took off 0 bases at V and 1 base at J, with 11 bases between the two ends. The CDR3 loop reads CASSQDSQGRTDTQYF. The DNA of the CDR3 is TGCGCCAGCAGCCAAGATTCCCAGGGGCGCACAGATACGCAGTATTTT.

The chain recombines TRBV2 with TRBJ2-6, with 12 bases lining up with TRBD2. The CDR3 is made up of 18 amino acids. Germline CDR1 SNHLY, CDR2 FYNNEI. The junction had 11 bases not matched to a gene; V was cut back by 10 bases and J by 1 base. Here the CDR3 DNA reads TGTGCCACTCCAGTACTAGCGGGGGGCAAATCTGGGGCCAACGTCCTGACTTTC. This translates into CATPVLAGGKSGANVLTF.

V and J are TRBV6-1 and TRBJ2-5, with 9 bases that match TRBD1. The J call could be wrong; TRBJ2-7 is a better fit for the DNA end. Germline assignment: CDR1 MNHNS and CDR2 SASEGT. The CDR3 is 15 residues long. The CDR3 bases are TGTGCCAGCAGTGAAGGCGGGACAGGGTCCCACGAGCAGTACTTC. This encodes CASSEGGTGSHEQYF.

This chain joins TRBV15 and TRBJ2-1; 8 positions match TRBD2. The CDR3 totals 16 residues. Germline CDR1 reads LNHNV; CDR2 reads YYDKDF (reference sequence). The junction had 5 bases not matched to a gene; V was cut back by 4 bases and J by 0 bases. The CDR3 DNA reads TGTGCCACCAGCACGCTAGCGGGCATCTCCTACAATGAGCAGTTCTTC. Its translation is CATSTLAGISYNEQFF. Full variable domain (remainder filled in from reference TRBV15 and TRBJ2-1): DAMVIQNPRYQVTQFGKPVTLSCSQTLNHNVMYWYQQKSSQAPKLLFHYYDKDFNNEADTPDNFQSRRPNTSFCFLDIRSPGLGDTAMYLCATSTLAGISYNEQFFGPGTRLTVL.

The chain has TRBV5-5 and TRBJ2-1; no reliable D call. Germline V CDR1 and CDR2: SGHKS, YYEKEE (reference sequence). The CDR3 runs to 14 residues. The ends were cut back, 6 bases at V and 9 bases at J, with 19 bases in the middle. In DNA form, the CDR3 reads TGTGCCAGCACCACTATGACCGTTTTTTTTGAGCAGTTCTTC. This encodes CASTTMTVFFEQFF.

This chain links TRBV6-6 with TRBJ1-2; D is possibly TRBD1 (5 bases). CDR1 and CDR2 (germline): MNHNY, SVGAGI (reference sequence). Trimming shortened V by 4 bases and J by 4 bases, and 13 bases separated the two germline ends. CDR3 length: 14 amino acids. CDR3 amino acids: CASSSAGPAYGYTF. CDR3 nucleotides: TGTGCCAGCAGTTCGGCAGGGCCGGCCTATGGCTACACCTTC.

The chain recombines TRBV19 with TRBJ2-1; TRBD1 is a possible D gene (5 bases). With 2 bases removed from V and 1 base from J, the gap between germline ends came to 12 bases. The germline V gene has CDR1 LNHDA and CDR2 SQIVND (reference sequence). This CDR3 has 16 residues. Here the CDR3 reads CASSINRQQSYNEQFF. The CDR3 bases are TGTGCCAGTAGTATAAACCGACAGCAATCCTACAATGAGCAGTTCTTC.

The chain couples TRBV6-1 to TRBJ1-3; D might be TRBD1 (6 bases). This CDR3 spans 14 amino acids. V lost 5 bases and J lost 4, with 12 bases in between. Germline values: CDR1 MNHNS, CDR2 SASEGT. This CDR3 reads CASSSGQQGNTIYF. The CDR3 DNA reads as TGTGCCAGCAGTTCCGGACAGCAAGGAAACACCATATATTTT.

The chain links TRBV9 to TRBJ2-1, with 10 bases matching TRBD2. The CDR3 runs 16 residues. Trimming removed 4 bases from V and 5 bases from J; junction bases left unmatched: 9. Germline assignment: CDR1 SGDLS and CDR2 YYNGEE. CDR3 nucleotides: TGTGCCAGCAGCCCCCCCGGGACTAGCGTTGACAATGAGCAGTTCTTC. Protein sequence: CASSPPGTSVDNEQFF.

The genes are TRBV2 and TRBJ2-3; 8 bases match TRBD2. Trimming at V came to 7 bases and at J to 4 bases, leaving 10 bases not matched to a gene. The CDR3 contains 15 residues. The V gene's germline CDR1 is SNHLY and CDR2 FYNNEI. CDR3 nucleotides: TGTGCCAGCACCGAGGGGTTCGGGGGGGCAGATACGCAGTATTTT. Protein product: CASTEGFGGADTQYF. Full variable domain (rest looked up from reference TRBV2 and TRBJ2-3): EPEVTQTPSHQVTQMGQEVILRCVPISNHLYFYWYRQILGQKVEFLVSFYNNEISEKSEIFDDQFSVERPDGSNFTLKIRSTKLEDSAMYFCASTEGFGGADTQYFGPGTRLTVL.

V is TRBV4-3 and J is TRBJ2-3; the match to TRBD2 covers 10 bases. The CDR3 extends over 17 amino acids. The trim removed 0 bases at V and 4 bases at J, leaving 7 bases unmatched. The germline gives CDR1 LGHNA, CDR2 YSLEER. CDR3 coding DNA: TGCGCCAGCAGCCAAGACCAGCGGGGGGGCTACCCAGATACGCAGTATTTT. Amino acids: CASSQDQRGGYPDTQYF.

The chain is built from TRBV7-9 and TRBJ2-2; the D is unclear. CDR3 length: 14 amino acids. Germline V CDR1 and CDR2: SEHNR, FQNEAQ (reference sequence). Deletions cut 5 bases from V and 5 bases from J, with 12 bases between. This chain's CDR3 is CASSPTRRTGELFF. The CDR3 nucleotides read TGTGCCAGCAGCCCCACACGGCGGACCGGGGAGCTGTTTTTT.

The V gene is TRBV7-9, the J gene TRBJ1-3, with TRBD1 matching 9 bases. The CDR3 is made up of 16 amino acids. Germline CDR1 and CDR2: SEHNR and FQNEAQ (reference sequence). Unmatched junction bases numbered 4, after V lost 1 base and J lost 3 bases. CDR3 protein: CASSLVRGQGGNTIYF. CDR3 sequence (DNA): TGTGCCAGCAGCTTAGTCAGGGGACAGGGTGGAAACACCATATATTTT.

This clone appeared a single time. The chain joins TRBV14 to TRBJ2-7; TRBD1 is a possible D gene (6 bases). V was shortened by 1 base and J by 3 bases, with 10 bases between the two germline ends. The germline V gene has CDR1 SGHDN and CDR2 FVKESK. The CDR3 is 14 amino acids. The CDR3 spells CASSQGRGRYEQYF. The CDR3 nucleotides read TGTGCCAGCAGCCAAGGCAGGGGACGCTACGAGCAGTACTTC.

This chain links TRBV4-1 with TRBJ1-2; no definite D call. CDR3 length: 13 residues. Trimming stripped 2 bases from V and 3 bases from J, with 7 bases between. Germline V lookup: CDR1 MGHRA, CDR2 YSYEKL. The CDR3 is CASSQQGDYGYTF. CDR3 coding DNA: TGCGCCAGCAGCCAACAAGGAGACTATGGCTACACCTTC.

The chain recombines TRBV5-1 with TRBJ2-5; 8 nucleotides align to TRBD1. CDR3 length: 13 residues. V lost 5 bases, J lost 3 bases, and 3 bases stayed unmatched. CDR1 and CDR2 (germline): SGHRS, YFSETQ. The DNA of the CDR3 is TGCGCCAGCAGAGGACAGGGTAAAGAGACCCAGTACTTC. Translating gives CASRGQGKETQYF.

J is TRBJ2-5 and V is TRBV4-2; TRBD1 aligns across 7 bases. J gave up 3 bases and V 2 bases, and 9 bases lay outside the gene matches. The germline V gene has CDR1 LGHNA and CDR2 YNFKEQ. The CDR3 length is 16 residues. CDR3 nucleotide sequence: TGTGCCAGCAGCCAAACGGACAGGCAGCAGGAAGAGACCCAGTACTTC. As protein: CASSQTDRQQEETQYF.

The chain couples TRBV13 to TRBJ2-2, with 10 nucleotides matching TRBD2. V was clipped by 5 bases and J by 7 bases; unmatched bases: 10. CDR1 and CDR2 (germline): PRHDT, FYEKMQ (reference sequence). The CDR3 covers 16 residues. CDR3 protein: CASSVAGGRQVGELFF. The CDR3 bases are TGTGCCAGCAGCGTAGCGGGGGGCCGACAGGTCGGGGAGCTGTTTTTT.

CDR3 sequence (DNA): TGTGCCAGCAGCCTCTATAATTCACCCCTCCACTTT. Translated: CASSLYNSPLHF. This rearrangement joins TRBV6-5 to TRBJ1-6; unclear D gene. This CDR3 comprises 12 residues. Germline lookup yields CDR1 MNHEY and CDR2 SVGAGI. Trimming took off 6 bases at V and 3 bases at J, with 3 bases between the two ends.

This chain connects TRBV7-9 to TRBJ1-1; D gene ambiguous. The V end was cut by 2 bases, the J end by 1 base, with 5 bases between. Per germline, CDR1 SEHNR and CDR2 FQNEAQ (reference sequence). The CDR3 runs to 13 residues. CDR3 nucleotides: TGTGCCAGCAGCTTACCCCAGAACACTGAAGCTTTCTTT. Protein product: CASSLPQNTEAFF.

The V call is TRBV7-6, the J call TRBJ1-2; D not resolved. CDR1 and CDR2 (germline): SGHVS, FNYEAQ. This CDR3 region has 13 residues. Trimming pared 3 bases from V and 7 bases from J, leaving 12 bases between. CDR3 residues: CASSFGPRGGYTF. For the CDR3, the DNA is TGTGCCAGCAGCTTTGGTCCCCGGGGTGGCTACACCTTC.

The rearrangement joins TRBV7-9 to TRBJ2-7; D is unresolved. V dropped 3 bases and J dropped 4 bases, with 13 bases sitting between them. The CDR3 is made up of 14 amino acids. Germline values: CDR1 SEHNR, CDR2 FQNEAQ (reference sequence). CDR3 in amino acids: CASSFRHTFYEQYF. The DNA of the CDR3 is TGTGCCAGCAGCTTTCGACATACATTTTACGAGCAGTACTTC.

V usage is TRBV5-5 and J usage is TRBJ2-7, with D possibly TRBD2 on 5 matching bases. The V gene's germline CDR1 is SGHKS and CDR2 YYEKEE (reference sequence). Trimming removed 4 bases at V and 0 bases at J, with 14 bases between. There are 15 residues in the CDR3. CDR3 nucleotide sequence: TGTGCCAGCAGCAAAGAGACTACCAACTCCTACGAGCAGTACTTC. Its translation is CASSKETTNSYEQYF.

The V call is TRBV4-1, the J call TRBJ1-2, with 8 bases identical to TRBD1. The trim removed 3 bases at V and 5 bases at J, leaving 8 bases unmatched. Germline-derived CDR1 and CDR2 are MGHRA and YSYEKL. This CDR3 spans 15 amino acids. The CDR3 loop is CASSHPGTGEYGYTF. The CDR3 nucleotides read TGCGCCAGCAGCCATCCCGGGACAGGCGAATATGGCTACACCTTC.

This chain links TRBV6-4 with TRBJ1-1; TRBD1 is a possible D gene (5 bases). Germline assignment: CDR1 MRHNA and CDR2 SNTAGT. CDR3 size: 10 residues. The V end lost 9 bases, the J end lost 6 bases, and 8 bases lay between the germline ends. The CDR3 sequence is CASRGSEAFF. CDR3 nucleotide sequence: TGTGCCAGTCGGGGGTCTGAAGCTTTCTTT.

This chain joins TRBV9 and TRBJ1-1; 10 positions agree with TRBD1. With V trimmed by 3 bases and J by 3 bases, 2 bases remained unmatched. There are 14 residues in the CDR3. CDR1 and CDR2 (germline): SGDLS, YYNGEE. CDR3 in DNA: TGTGCCAGCAGCGCCGGGACAGGGGACACTGAAGCTTTCTTT. It yields the protein CASSAGTGDTEAFF.